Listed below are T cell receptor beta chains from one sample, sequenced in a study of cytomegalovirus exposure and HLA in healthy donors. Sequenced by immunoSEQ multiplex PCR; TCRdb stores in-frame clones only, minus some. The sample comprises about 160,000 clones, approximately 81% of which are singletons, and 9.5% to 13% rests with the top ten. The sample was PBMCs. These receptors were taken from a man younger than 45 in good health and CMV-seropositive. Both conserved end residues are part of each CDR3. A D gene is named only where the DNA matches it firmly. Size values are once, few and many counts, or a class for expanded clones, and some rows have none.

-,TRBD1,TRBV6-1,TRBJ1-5,CASSFDRELGQPQHF,TGTGCCAGCAGTTTTGACAGGGAACTAGGACAGCCCCAGCATTTT
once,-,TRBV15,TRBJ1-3,CATSRDLSGNTIYF,TGTGCCACCAGCAGAGATCTTTCTGGAAACACCATATATTTT
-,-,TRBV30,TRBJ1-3,CAWKSGGAGNTIYF,TGTGCCTGGAAATCGGGCGGGGCGGGAAACACCATATATTTT
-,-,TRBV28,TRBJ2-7,CASSFLRDMGPYEQYF,TGTGCCAGCAGTTTCTTACGGGACATGGGACCCTACGAGCAGTACTTC
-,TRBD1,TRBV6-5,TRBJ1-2,CASRPGTGLGYTF,TGTGCCAGCAGACCCGGGACAGGGTTAGGCTACACCTTC
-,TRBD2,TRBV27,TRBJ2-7,CASRGTSGRAYFLEQYF,TGTGCCAGCAGGGGGACTAGCGGGAGGGCCTATTTCCTCGAGCAGTACTTC
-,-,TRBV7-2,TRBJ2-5,CASTHLARETQYF,TGTGCCAGCACCCATTTGGCGCGGGAGACCCAGTACTTC
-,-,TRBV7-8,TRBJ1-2,CASRQMNYGYTF,TGTGCCAGCCGACAGATGAACTATGGCTACACCTTC
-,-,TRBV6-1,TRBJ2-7,CATEEFPSSYEQYF,TGTGCCACGGAGGAGTTCCCTAGCTCCTACGAGCAGTACTTC
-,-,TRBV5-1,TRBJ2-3,CASSLGHRTDTQYF,TGCGCCAGCAGCTTGGGACACCGCACAGATACGCAGTATTTT
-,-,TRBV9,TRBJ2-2,CASSGTAGVANTGELFF,TGTGCCAGCAGCGGGACTGCAGGGGTGGCGAACACCGGGGAGCTGTTTTTT
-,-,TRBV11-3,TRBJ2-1,CASSLGGLAGNEQFF,TGTGCCAGCAGCTTAGGGGGGCTAGCTGGCAATGAGCAGTTCTTC
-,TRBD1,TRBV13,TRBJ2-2,CASSLTSGGTGELFF,TGTGCCAGCAGCCTAACTTCAGGGGGAACCGGGGAGCTGTTTTTT
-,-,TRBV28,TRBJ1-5,CASQGWNQPQHF,TGTGCCAGCCAGGGGTGGAATCAGCCCCAGCATTTT
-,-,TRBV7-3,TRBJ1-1,CASSLGTYTEAFF,TGTGCCAGCAGCTTAGGGACTTACACTGAAGCTTTCTTT
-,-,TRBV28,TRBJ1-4,CASSTLIGATNEKLFF,TGTGCCAGCAGTACCCTAATAGGGGCAACTAATGAAAAACTGTTTTTT
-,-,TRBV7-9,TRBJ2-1,CASSLAGGRNEQFF,TGTGCCAGCAGCTTAGCGGGGGGGCGGAATGAGCAGTTCTTC
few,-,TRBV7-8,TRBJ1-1,CASSLYGLNTEAFF,TGTGCCAGCAGCTTATATGGCTTGAACACTGAAGCTTTCTTT
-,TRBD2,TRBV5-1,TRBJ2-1,CASSPYSPGGSYNEQFF,TGCGCCAGCAGCCCTTATTCCCCGGGAGGGTCCTACAATGAGCAGTTCTTC
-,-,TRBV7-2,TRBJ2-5,CASSALQETQYF,TGTGCCAGCAGCGCGCTCCAAGAGACCCAGTACTTC
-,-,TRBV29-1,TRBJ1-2,CSVHGEYTF,TGCAGTGTGCACGGGGAATACACCTTC
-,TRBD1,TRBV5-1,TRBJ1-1,CASSPRDRATEAFF,TGCGCCAGCAGCCCCCGGGACAGGGCCACTGAAGCTTTCTTT